This TCR beta chain emerged from a study of PD-1 blockade in mismatch repair-deficient tumors. The overall study: Patients had approximately 13 mismatch repair-deficient cancer types and were previously treated and progressing.

Every patient had mismatch repair deficiency by PCR or immunohistochemistry. The TCR-sequenced patients were a few responders to pembrolizumab. TCRdb's copy holds only in-frame clones and misses some; the assay was immunoSEQ multiplex PCR. In the table there are about 110,000 clones, approximately 80% of which are singletons. Study observations and caveats: Tumor-resident clones, often undetectable pretreatment in blood, expanded then contracted after pembrolizumab.

As regards this clone: The antigen remains unidentified.

V lost 6 bases to trimming and J lost 6 bases, with 8 bases between them. CDR3 length: 10 amino acids. CDR1 and CDR2 (germline): SQVTM, ANQGSEA. The sample was peripheral blood, taken 60 to 65 weeks after starting pembrolizumab. V is TRBV29-1 and J is TRBJ1-1, with D uncertain. The sequence was collected from an adult with mismatch repair-deficient cancer. CDR3 region: CSVVSPEAFF. The CDR3 DNA follows: TGCAGCGTCGTGAGTCCTGAAGCTTTCTTT.